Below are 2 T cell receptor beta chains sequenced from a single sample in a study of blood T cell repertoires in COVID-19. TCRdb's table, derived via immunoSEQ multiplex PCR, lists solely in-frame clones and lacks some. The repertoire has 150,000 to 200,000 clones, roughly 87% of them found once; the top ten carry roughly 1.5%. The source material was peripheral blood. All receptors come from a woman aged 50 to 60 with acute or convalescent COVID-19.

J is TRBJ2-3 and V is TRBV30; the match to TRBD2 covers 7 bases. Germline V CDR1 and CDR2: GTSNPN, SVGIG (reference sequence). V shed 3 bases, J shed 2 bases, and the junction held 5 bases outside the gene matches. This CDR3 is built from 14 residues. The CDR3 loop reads CAWRPAGATDTQYF. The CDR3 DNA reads TGTGCCTGGAGGCCGGCGGGAGCCACAGATACGCAGTATTTT.

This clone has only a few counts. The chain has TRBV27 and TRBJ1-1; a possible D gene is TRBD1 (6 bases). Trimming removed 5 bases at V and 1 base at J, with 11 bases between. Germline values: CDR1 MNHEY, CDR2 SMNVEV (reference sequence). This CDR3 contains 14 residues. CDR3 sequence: CASSTGFPNTEAFF. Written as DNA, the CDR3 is TGTGCCAGCAGTACAGGGTTCCCGAACACTGAAGCTTTCTTT.